This T cell receptor (beta chain) was captured by sequencing in a study of shared clonotypes between healthy human individuals (dated by TCRdb to the early 2020s). As for the study more broadly: A couple of women and a few men aged 18 to 49 years were included in the cohort. For each donor, CD4 naive and CD4 memory were each run on three plates, CD8 naive on two plates, and CD8 memory on one plate. Blood TCR repertoires of a handful of healthy adults were deeply sequenced to estimate repertoire size and the extent of clonotype sharing between individuals. Different laboratories and diverse techniques were used to prepare libraries and sequence TCR repertoires, to increase sequencing depth and limit assay-specific biases. Each donor's leukapheresis produced roughly between roughly 0.85 and 10 billion PBMCs. Overall study results and their limits: Compared with non-shared clonotypes, clonotypes shared by all four sorted-subset donors had higher generation probabilities. Rarefaction of sorted-subset datasets indicated incomplete sequencing despite the large sequencing depth. Estimated clonotype richness was generally larger for naive than for memory subsets. Sampling was limited to blood, and TCR repertoires in tissue likely differ from TCR repertoires in blood. The small number of donors limited the genetic and exposure-history diversity represented. When four donors were compared, the shared fraction of clonotypes was around 5% for naive CD4, 3.5% for naive CD8, roughly 2.3% for memory CD4, and approximately 0.4% for memory CD8. Pairwise subsampling indicated that sequencing depth was expected to affect the degree of clonotype sharing among donors.

This clone has just one count. This clone's antigen is unknown. The sample holds no much larger clone one base away, and base qualities are not on file. The CDR3 contains 16 residues, cysteine and phenylalanine counted. Only the CDR3 region is kept as DNA, spanning 48 bases read in frame from base 1. V loses 2 bases of germline sequence and J loses 1 base, and the interval between the two ends is 13 bases. In the germline V gene, CDR1 corresponds to SGHVS and CDR2 to FQNEAQ. The donors were healthy, HIV-negative adults who had no recently reported acute infections or vaccinations. Only Caucasian adults living in Nashville, Tennessee, USA were represented among the donors. CD4+ T cells were enriched through magnetic negative selection, after which naive cells were positively selected on CD45RA and the remaining negative fraction served as the memory subset. Blood was collected by leukapheresis, and PBMCs were isolated by Ficoll-Histopaque density gradient centrifugation and then cryopreserved in liquid nitrogen vapor phase. Analytical flow cytometry was used to check the purity and quantity of each magnetically sorted T cell population. From each sorted fraction, genomic DNA was isolated and quantified by UV absorbance on a Nanodrop 2000c.

Using the deep immunoSEQ assay, multiplex PCR amplified TCR CDR3 regions from genomic DNA. Extracted genomic DNA from each cell subset was distributed evenly across all wells of several immunoSEQ 96-well plates, and each plate was treated as a replicate. For sorted subsets, roughly 200 ng genomic DNA, equal to about 30,000 T cell genomes, was loaded into each replicate PCR. Purified libraries were quantified with a Qubit 3.0 fluorometer, sized on a Bioanalyzer 2100, and re-quantified with the KAPA Library Quantification kit. Every immunoSEQ 96-well plate was sequenced on a dedicated single-read 150-cycle Illumina NextSeq 550 flow cell. For the original study's pipeline: Because the immunoSEQ output included only junctional sequences and no quality scores, the filtering could not be the same as the filtering used for full-length reads. Sequences were annotated with PyIR, a Python wrapper for IgBLAST v1.9, and V/J genes and CDR3 were assigned using IMGT germline references. Reads were removed for weak V/J assignments (E-value above 1e-6), missing CDR3, stop codons, out-of-frame junctions, or ambiguous translated residues. V3J clonotypes were defined as sequences sharing an identical inferred V gene, J gene, and CDR3 amino acid sequence. To compute the percentage overlap between repertoires, the number of shared unique clonotypes was divided by the size of the smaller repertoire. Richness of each repertoire was evaluated using RTK rarefaction, the Chao1 estimator, and Recon v2.1 estimates of unobserved clonotypes. For all TCRbeta clonotypes obtained by the gDNA method from several donors, generation probabilities were computed with OLGA. The table was pulled from immuneACCESS by TCRdb, which kept in-frame rearrangements only. Such tables lose some clones; where checked, under half of the loss comes from unresolved V genes, and the rest has no known cause. The DNA gave D and trimming, while V, J and clone size come from that table. Present in this sample are 2 million to 2.5 million clones, 90% to 95% of which were seen just once. The ten top clones hold 0.35% to 0.45% of the sample.

This chain joins TRBV7-8 to TRBJ2-3; the best D guess is TRBD2, with 6 bases matching. This TCR came from a man between 18 and 35 years old in good health. Some clones in this sample may be carry-over from other donors' samples. The sequenced sample consisted of naive CD4+ T cells from PBMCs. According to the study, the label for this sample's cell subset or site signals: CD45RA+ positively selected. The CDR3 sequence is CASSLMEGEGTDTQYF. The DNA reads TGTGCCAGCAGCTTAATGGAAGGGGAGGGCACAGATACGCAGTATTTT.